This entry describes one T cell receptor beta chain. What it recognizes is unknown. This sample was taken from a study of shared clonotypes between healthy human individuals. Study background: Researchers assigned three CD4 naive, three CD4 memory, two CD8 naive and one CD8 memory plate to each donor.

General study points: The genetic and exposure-history diversity represented was limited by few donors.

The authors distributed each subset's genomic DNA evenly over several immunoSEQ plates. Only in-frame clones appear in the TCRdb table, and some are missing; sequencing was by immunoSEQ multiplex PCR. The sample consists of some 2,100,000 clones, about 92% of them appearing once. Positive CCR7 selection of CD45RO-negative cells yielded the naive CD8 cells, and terminally differentiated effector memory CD45RA+ cells were excluded. The sample taken for sequencing was naive CD8+ T cells from PBMCs. The clonotype comes from a young man in good health. Some clones in this sample may be carry-over from other donors' samples.

As DNA, the CDR3 is TGTGCCAGAAGCGACTGGGGACAGCTAAGACCCTACGAGCAGTACTTC. Translating it yields CARSDWGQLRPYEQYF. The rearrangement joins TRBV5-3 to TRBJ2-7; 7 nucleotides match TRBD1. TRBV5-3 is known as an ORF, though its function is uncertain. The CDR3 totals 16 residues. Trimming removed 4 bases from V and 2 bases from J; junction bases left unmatched: 12.